This T cell receptor (beta chain) was retrieved from a study of T cells in Graves' hyperthyroidism and ophthalmopathy (dated by TCRdb to about 2019). With respect to the entire study: Peripheral blood samples were taken at the time of initial diagnosis, prior to any treatment. To identify distinguishing TCR V-J signatures, a discovery cohort of 90 to 100 patients was used, comprising roughly 45 with Graves' ophthalmopathy and approximately 58 with stable Graves' hyperthyroidism. An independent validation cohort of around 19 hyperthyroidism patients and about 15 patients who later progressed to ophthalmopathy tested prospective prediction of ophthalmopathy. The approximately 98 discovery patients were randomly divided into training and test sets at a 7:3 ratio. In roughly six Graves' hyperthyroidism patients, the study also compared T-cell repertoires from thyroid tissue with T-cell repertoires from blood. Once sampling was done, hyperthyroidism patients were given methimazole at a starting dose of 30 mg daily, whereas ophthalmopathy patients were given high-dose intravenous methylprednisolone. The paper describes TCR Vbeta CDR3 sequencing of about 140 peripheral blood samples, made up of about 40 ophthalmopathy patients, roughly 72 hyperthyroidism patients and about 17 progressor patients.

Stable Graves' hyperthyroidism was defined as no progression to ophthalmopathy during 18 months of follow-up. The hyperthyroidism patients were between 18 and 65 years old and newly diagnosed, with a disease duration of less than 2 months. Any patient with an uncontrolled infection, another autoimmune disease, pregnancy or lactation was excluded. Diagnoses were established on the basis of clinical symptoms, serum thyroxine and TRAb, thyroid ultrasound, and orbital computed tomography. PBMCs were isolated from 10 ml of fresh peripheral blood by Ficoll-Paque density gradient centrifugation. Total RNA was extracted using Trizol reagent, and RNA quality was assessed on an Agilent 2100 Bioanalyzer. Between the V and J ends, shortened by 2 bases and 3 bases respectively, the junction contains 7 bases. Inclusive of the bounding cysteine and phenylalanine, the CDR3 is 13 residues long. Here the CDR3 DNA is all that survives: 39 bases in frame from base 1. From a lookup of the germline V gene, CDR1 and CDR2 are ENHRY and SYGVKD.

The TCR beta CDR3 regions were amplified from the RNA transcripts. A first-round RT-PCR of the TCR CDR3 used the HTBI primer set with the Qiagen OneStep RT-PCR kit. The libraries were constructed in a second round of multiplex PCR and then size-selected and purified. The libraries were sequenced on an Illumina HiSeq2000 using paired-end 100 bp reads. Processing in the source paper ran as follows. SOAPnuke was used to process the raw data, throwing out any read that contained adapters or uncalled bases, had a mean Phred below 15, or lacked an exact constant-primer or identifier match. COPE v1.2.5 was used to merge high-quality paired reads, and clonotypes were defined as unique nucleotide sequences. MiTCR v1.1 was used to align the clonotypes against IMGT TRBV, TRBD and TRBJ reference segments. Analysis was restricted to V-J combinations with a frequency above 0.0001, which covered just over 98% of repertoires. A TCS score was defined as the ratio between F50 (clonal expansion) and ExV (chaos), using BLOSUM62-based TCRdist between CDR3 peptides within each V-J. Welch's t-statistics and random forest reduced approximately 520 V-J features to about 12, which were used in a naive Bayes classifier (R e1071). TCRdb's own reprocessing of the public reads used fastp at Q25 and MiXCR and kept productive beta chains. Each record represents a unique CDR3 protein, reported with the most common genes and DNA among its rows. The V and J calls and clone size are TCRdb's, not the authors'. The sample has a few hundred thousand distinct CDR3 sequences on record, about 16% of them singletons. 35% to 50% of the sample is held by the ten biggest clonotypes.

What the study reported, not specific to this receptor: In validation, the model predicted progression to ophthalmopathy with over 65% sensitivity and less than 80% specificity, a median of roughly seven months before onset. Blood samples also contained most of the expanded thyroid clonotypes (frequency above 0.001), which suggests that blood repertoires may reflect thyroid immune responses. A 13 V-J signature model separated ophthalmopathy from stable hyperthyroidism, with roughly 88% sensitivity and roughly 84% specificity in cross-validation and 80%/75% in testing. No statistical method was used to set the sample size in advance, and investigators knew the group allocation.

In this sample, this clonotype turned up a few times. The antigen this receptor binds is unknown. Base qualities were left out, and no much larger clone turns up one base away. This clonotype was obtained from a man in his forties with Graves' hyperthyroidism. Recombination connected TRBV10-3 to TRBJ1-1, with the D gene call left open. The source material was blood. The nucleotide sequence reads as follows: TGTGCCATCAGTGAGCCGCCTCACACTGAAGCTTTCTTT. It specifies CAISEPPHTEAFF.